This TCR beta chain was retrieved from a study of shared clonotypes between healthy human individuals. The protocol was immunoSEQ multiplex PCR, while the TCRdb copy is restricted to in-frame clones and leaves out a portion. Of fewer than 650,000 clones in the sample, approximately 80% were seen once. The germline V gene has CDR1 SGHAT and CDR2 FQNNGV. Trimming stripped 5 bases from V and 0 bases from J, with 11 bases between. The CDR3 sequence is 14 residues long. HIV-negative, healthy adults without recent acute infections or vaccinations were the donors. The sample taken for sequencing was PBMCs. The source is a woman in her thirties or forties in good health. Some clones in this sample may be carry-over from other donors' samples. The rearrangement uses TRBV11-2 and TRBJ2-7; D is unresolved. In nucleotides, the CDR3 is TGTGCCAGCAGCCTAGTGGCAGACTCCTACGAGCAGTACTTC. It encodes CASSLVADSYEQYF.